This T cell receptor (beta chain) was recovered during a study of shared clonotypes between healthy human individuals. General observations from the study: Against clonotypes common to all four donors, non-shared ones had lower generation probabilities. What naive subsets generally showed was a larger estimated richness than memory subsets showed.

V shed 1 base and J 2 bases; nucleotides not matched to a gene: 3. Germline V gene sequence: CDR1 MGHRA, CDR2 YSYEKL. The CDR3 contains 15 residues. In the sorted-subset replicate PCRs, 200 ng DNA, around 30,000 T cell genomes, was used. In the original analysis: With immunoSEQ giving junction-only sequences and no quality scores, filtering differed. The repertoire was sequenced with immunoSEQ multiplex PCR; TCRdb's copy has only in-frame clones and lacks some. The DNA was the basis for D and trimming; V, J and clone size are from that table. This table holds some 600,000 clones, approximately 96% found once. Selected positively for CCR7 and CD45RO-negative, naive CD8 cells excluded terminally differentiated effector memory CD45RA+ cells. To note about this clone: Its antigen is currently unknown.

This clonotype was sampled from a woman aged 30 to 39 in good health. This rearrangement joins TRBV4-1 to TRBJ2-5, with 8 positions matching TRBD2. What was sequenced was naive CD8+ T cells sorted from blood. The CDR3 protein is CASSQVLAGQETQYF. CDR3 nucleotide sequence: TGCGCCAGCAGCCAAGTATTAGCGGGACAAGAGACCCAGTACTTC.